The TCR beta chain under discussion was sequenced for a study of CD8+ T cells in alopecia areata. Study-level information: For treated patients, severity scores reflected the percentage of scalp area affected.

This clone has a handful of counts. The antigen is undetermined. Treatment given: oral pan-JAK inhibitor, 5-10 mg twice daily. Study results and limitations: More clonal than normal scalp was lesional scalp, particularly alopecia totalis/universalis. Sequenced scalp T cells also include alphabeta T cells resident in normal skin. Against the mouse data, patients shared TCRs less clearly, possibly for HLA reasons.

Germline CDR1 SQVTM, CDR2 ANQGSEA. The V and J ends lost 7 bases and 10 bases respectively, with 8 bases between them. The CDR3 is 9 residues long. Reverse transcribed after extraction, RNA yielded cDNA as the sequencing template. Clones were sequenced by immunoSEQ multiplex PCR, and TCRdb holds only the in-frame ones, with some missing. The repertoire includes some 120,000 clones, roughly 55% of them detected once, and more than 9% sits in the top ten. The J gene is TRBJ2-1, the V gene TRBV29-1; D possibly corresponds to TRBD2 (6 bases). The material sequenced was CD8+ T cells sorted from blood, taken at week 24, from a patient treated with tofacitinib. The sequence came from a human donor with alopecia areata. This chain's CDR3 is CSGGREQFF. The CDR3 DNA follows: TGCAGCGGGGGGAGGGAGCAGTTCTTC.